Listed here are 19 T cell receptor beta chains from one sample, sequenced in a study of T-cell reconstitution after alpha-beta-depleted transplantation in children. Unique molecular identifiers tagged the TCRbeta library. TCRdb recomputed calls from the PCR reads with MiXCR, one row per CDR3 protein. Among about 980,000 distinct CDR3 sequences listed, about 30% were seen once. The sample was PBMCs, mostly from graft donor cells, taken 360 days after TCRalphabeta/CD19-depleted stem cell transplant. Every receptor here comes from a boy younger than two who had a stem cell transplant for SCID, so the T cells may come from the graft donor.

This clonotype was detected a few times. The chain recombines TRBV7-2 with TRBJ2-3; D is uncertain. V was trimmed by 6 bases and J by 2 bases, leaving 9 bases between them. The germline V gene has CDR1 SGHTA and CDR2 FQGNSA. The CDR3 extends over 13 amino acids. The CDR3 sequence is CASSTGITDTQYF. The CDR3 nucleotides read TGTGCCAGCAGTACGGGTATCACAGATACGCAGTATTTT.

The rearrangement uses TRBV29-1 and TRBJ1-3; D is undetermined. This CDR3 is 14 amino acids long. CDR1 SQVTM and CDR2 ANQGSEA come from the germline V gene. Deletions cut 2 bases from V and 4 bases from J, with 12 bases between. CDR3: CSVEPTAPGNTIYF. In nucleotides, the CDR3 is TGCAGCGTTGAACCTACGGCCCCCGGAAACACCATATATTTT. The entire variable domain, with the rest obtained from reference TRBV29-1 and TRBJ1-3, is as follows: SAVISQKPSRDICQRGTSLTIQCQVDSQVTMMFWYRQQPGQSLTLIATANQGSEATYESGFVIDKFPISRPNLTFSTLTVSNMSPEDSSIYLCSVEPTAPGNTIYFGEGSWLTVV.

V usage is TRBV4-3 and J usage is TRBJ2-3, with unresolved D. From germline, CDR1 is LGHNA and CDR2 YSLEER. This CDR3 contains 16 residues. Trimming cost V 1 base and J 3 bases, with 14 bases left between them. The CDR3 nucleotides read TGCGCCAGCAGCCAAGGCTACTACCAGCTTACAGATACGCAGTATTTT. Translation: CASSQGYYQLTDTQYF.

The chain combines TRBV12-3 or TRBV12-4 with TRBJ2-6, with 7 bases aligning to TRBD1. J was trimmed by 0 bases and V by 4 bases; bases with no gene match: 3. The CDR3 extends over 16 amino acids. Here the CDR3 DNA reads TGTGCCAGCAGTTCCCACAGGGGCTCTGGGGCCAACGTCCTGACTTTC. Protein: CASSSHRGSGANVLTF.

This clonotype has only a few counts. The chain combines TRBV24-1 with TRBJ2-7; 7 bases fit TRBD1. Germline CDR1 is KGHDR and CDR2 is SFDVKD. The ends lost 2 bases at V and 3 bases at J; junction bases unmatched: 6. The CDR3 sequence is 15 residues long. CDR3 sequence reads: CATSDSRQGDYEQYF. In nucleotides, the CDR3 is TGTGCCACCAGTGATTCGAGACAGGGAGACTACGAGCAGTACTTC.

The V call is TRBV29-1, the J call TRBJ2-1, with D perhaps assigned TRBD1 or TRBD2 (5 bases each). The CDR3 has 14 residues. CDR1 is SQVTM, CDR2 ANQGSEA, per germline. Trimming left V 5 bases short and J 10 bases short, with 21 bases between. The CDR3 is CSVKPPLVGAEQFF. CDR3 coding DNA: TGCAGCGTTAAGCCCCCACTCGTCGGGGCGGAGCAGTTCTTC.

The rearrangement links TRBV5-4 to TRBJ2-3; D perhaps matches TRBD2 (6 bases). CDR3 length equals 15 residues. Germline V gene lookup returns CDR1 SGHNT and CDR2 YYREEE (reference sequence). Trimming took off 1 base at V and 2 bases at J, with 11 bases between the two ends. This CDR3 is CASSLPGLHTDTQYF. Here the CDR3 DNA reads TGTGCCAGCAGCTTGCCGGGACTTCACACAGATACGCAGTATTTT.

V gene TRBV6-5 combines with J gene TRBJ2-7; no definite D call. There are 13 residues in the CDR3. From germline, CDR1 is MNHEY and CDR2 SVGAGI. The germline V and J ends were trimmed by 2 bases and 2 bases, with 7 bases remaining between them. CDR3 in DNA: TGTGCCAGCAGTTACAGTACAGCCTACGAGCAGTACTTC. Translated: CASSYSTAYEQYF.

This clonotype has more than one count but fewer than ten. The genes are TRBV7-8 and TRBJ2-7; D unresolved. CDR1 is SGHVS and CDR2 is FQNEAQ in the germline V gene. This CDR3 has 14 residues. Trimming cost V 2 bases and J 1 base, with 9 bases left between them. Written as DNA, the CDR3 is TGTGCCAGCAGCTTAATGGTCGGTTCCTACGAGCAGTACTTC. Translated, it gives CASSLMVGSYEQYF.

This chain joins TRBV4-2 and TRBJ2-5, with D possibly being TRBD1 (5 bases). The ends were cut back, 0 bases at V and 5 bases at J, with 10 bases in the middle. The CDR3 extends over 14 amino acids. Germline loops: CDR1 LGHNA, CDR2 YNFKEQ. The CDR3 protein is CASSQDWGQETQYF. In nucleotides, the CDR3 is TGTGCCAGCAGCCAAGATTGGGGCCAGGAGACCCAGTACTTC.

This chain connects TRBV29-1 to TRBJ2-7; the D gene is possibly TRBD1 (6 bases). V gave up 3 bases and J gave up 0 bases, with 12 bases separating them. The CDR3 consists of 14 residues. The germline CDR1 and CDR2 sequences are SQVTM and ANQGSEA. The CDR3 DNA reads TGCAGCGTTGAGACAGGATCAAGCTCCTACGAGCAGTACTTC. Translated: CSVETGSSSYEQYF.

The table lists this clonotype with many counts. This chain links TRBV3-1 with TRBJ2-7; D unclear. Trimming took off 1 base at V and 5 bases at J, with 3 bases between the two ends. This CDR3 comprises 11 residues. Germline V gene lookup returns CDR1 LGHDT and CDR2 YNNKEL (reference sequence). CDR3 residues: CASSQVHEQYF. In nucleotides, the CDR3 is TGTGCCAGCAGCCAAGTCCACGAGCAGTACTTC.

The gene calls are TRBV4-3 and TRBJ2-1; D ambiguous. Germline CDR1 reads LGHNA; CDR2 reads YSLEER. Between the trimmed V and J ends, which lost 0 bases and 0 bases, there was a span of 6 bases. This CDR3 is built from 15 residues. This chain's CDR3 is CASSQDWVSYNEQFF. DNA of the CDR3: TGCGCCAGCAGCCAAGATTGGGTCTCCTACAATGAGCAGTTCTTC.

V usage is TRBV5-1 and J usage is TRBJ2-3; 10 bases agree with TRBD2. The CDR3 consists of 14 residues. The J segment lost 4 bases and the V segment lost 5 bases, leaving 4 bases of the junction unmatched. The germline V gene encodes CDR1 SGHRS and CDR2 YFSETQ. The CDR3 sequence is CASRASGGPDTQYF. CDR3 DNA: TGCGCCAGCAGGGCTAGCGGGGGCCCAGATACGCAGTATTTT.

This clonotype appeared a few times. The chain uses TRBV6-1 and TRBJ1-2; the D gene is possibly TRBD1 (5 bases). From germline, CDR1 is MNHNS and CDR2 SASEGT. V lost 7 bases to trimming and J lost 4 bases, with 13 bases between them. The CDR3 runs 13 residues. CDR3 DNA sequence: TGTGCCAGCACCCGGGGCTCAATCTATGGCTACACCTTC. The encoded protein is CASTRGSIYGYTF.

V usage is TRBV5-5 and J usage is TRBJ2-4; D possibly matches TRBD1 or TRBD2 (5 bases each). The CDR3 consists of 16 residues. Deletions cut 4 bases from V and 0 bases from J, with 14 bases between. Germline loops: CDR1 SGHKS, CDR2 YYEKEE (reference sequence). CDR3 in DNA: TGTGCCAGCAGCCAAATGGGGACCGTAGCCAAAAACATTCAGTACTTC. This sequence encodes CASSQMGTVAKNIQYF. Filled out from reference TRBV5-5 and TRBJ2-4, the complete variable domain reads DAGVTQSPTHLIKTRGQQVTLRCSPISGHKSVSWYQQVLGQGPQFIFQYYEKEERGRGNFPDRFSARQFPNYSSELNVNALLLGDSALYLCASSQMGTVAKNIQYFGAGTRLSVL.

The V call is TRBV4-2, the J call TRBJ1-4; TRBD1 is a possible D gene (5 bases). V lost 0 bases and J lost 2, with 13 bases in between. The CDR3 extends over 17 amino acids. Germline CDR1 is LGHNA and CDR2 is YNFKEQ. This chain's CDR3 is CASSQDREGRTNEKLFF. The CDR3 DNA sequence: TGTGCCAGCAGCCAAGATCGGGAGGGGAGGACTAATGAAAAACTGTTTTTT.

This clonotype was detected a few times. The chain has TRBV11-3 and TRBJ2-5; tentatively, D is TRBD2 (5 bases). V lost 5 bases and J 4 bases, leaving 14 bases between the germline ends. Germline assignment: CDR1 SGHNT and CDR2 YENEEA. This CDR3 spans 14 amino acids. The CDR3 reads CASSGELVRETQYF. In DNA form, the CDR3 reads TGTGCCAGCAGCGGGGAACTAGTGAGAGAGACCCAGTACTTC.

The V gene is TRBV15, the J gene TRBJ2-1; D remains ambiguous. CDR1 and CDR2 from the germline V gene are LNHNV and YYDKDF (reference sequence). V was shortened by 1 base and J by 3 bases, with 4 bases between the two germline ends. This CDR3 spans 13 amino acids. As DNA, the CDR3 is TGTGCCACCAGCAGAGGAGACTACAATGAGCAGTTCTTC. This sequence encodes CATSRGDYNEQFF.